This T cell receptor (beta chain) is drawn from a study of blood T cell repertoires in COVID-19. Profiled with immunoSEQ multiplex PCR; TCRdb holds only in-frame clones, not every one. The sample contains some 130,000 clones, 80% of which appear only once. J lost 0 bases, V lost 4 bases, and 8 bases had no gene match. Germline values: CDR1 SGHTS, CDR2 YDEGEE. The CDR3 runs 16 residues. Sequencing was carried out using peripheral blood. This clonotype was obtained from a man in his sixties or seventies with acute or convalescent COVID-19. The V and J genes are TRBV5-8 and TRBJ2-3; 7 bases align to TRBD2. CDR3 bases: TGTGCCAGCAGCGGGGGGGTGGCAGCTAGCACAGATACGCAGTATTTT. It specifies CASSGGVAASTDTQYF.